The present T cell receptor beta chain was sequenced within a study of shared clonotypes between healthy human individuals. The V end lost 5 bases, the J end lost 2 bases, and 10 bases lay between the germline ends. Germline V gene data show CDR1 as LNHDA and CDR2 as SQIVND (reference sequence). The CDR3 sequence is 13 residues long. Participating donors were healthy, HIV-negative adults free of recent acute infections or vaccinations. Among the unsorted PBMC samples, replicate PCRs used 300 ng DNA, 30,000 to 35,000 T cell genomes. Libraries were prepared by immunoSEQ multiplex PCR; TCRdb keeps only in-frame clonotypes and omits some of them. Of about 470,000 clones listed, 75% to 85% are singletons.

The gene calls are TRBV19 and TRBJ2-7; a possible D gene is TRBD2 (6 bases). The sequenced sample consisted of PBMCs. The sequence derives from a woman aged 35 to 49 in good health. Some clones in this sample may be carry-over from other donors' samples. The CDR3 nucleotides are TGTGCCAGTAGTCCCCTAGCGACCTACGAGCAGTACTTC. As protein: CASSPLATYEQYF.